These 10 T cell receptor beta chains share one sample of origin, sequenced in a study of shared clonotypes between healthy human individuals. Only CD45RO-negative cells positively selected for CCR7 counted as naive CD8 cells, so terminally differentiated effector memory CD45RA+ cells were excluded. Generated by immunoSEQ multiplex PCR, the TCRdb table keeps only in-frame clones and is missing some. Among approximately 590,000 clones listed, around 95% were seen once. Specimen: naive CD8+ T cells sorted from blood. The origin of the receptors is a woman aged 25 to 39 in good health.

The chain recombines TRBV11-2 with TRBJ2-3; D unresolved. Trimming removed 5 bases at V and 6 bases at J, with 9 bases between. CDR1 is SGHAT, CDR2 FQNNGV, per germline. The CDR3 runs to 12 residues. CDR3 coding DNA: TGTGCCAGCAGCCCTAGGGTGGATACGCAGTATTTT. Its translation: CASSPRVDTQYF. The full variable domain, completed using reference TRBV11-2 and TRBJ2-3, is EAGVAQSPRYKIIEKRQSVAFWCNPISGHATLYWYQQILGQGPKLLIQFQNNGVVDDSQLPKDRFSAERLKGVDSTLKIQPAKLEDSAVYLCASSPRVDTQYFGPGTRLTVL.

This chain connects TRBV5-6 to TRBJ1-5, with D possibly TRBD1 on 5 matching bases. CDR3 length: 15 amino acids. From germline, CDR1 is SGHDT and CDR2 YYEEEE. Trimming cost V 3 bases and J 6 bases, with 16 bases left between them. The CDR3 loop reads CASSSGTLNPQPQHF. In nucleotides, the CDR3 is TGTGCCAGCAGCTCCGGGACCTTAAACCCTCAGCCCCAGCATTTT.

The chain uses TRBV11-2 and TRBJ2-5; 7 nucleotides agree with TRBD2. From germline, CDR1 is SGHAT and CDR2 FQNNGV. This CDR3 contains 14 residues. V dropped 10 bases and J dropped 2; count of bases not matched to a gene: 10. CDR3 DNA sequence: TGTGCCACCAGGGTGGCGGGAGCTCAAGAGACCCAGTACTTC. It encodes CATRVAGAQETQYF.

V is TRBV11-2 and J is TRBJ2-3; 10 positions agree with TRBD2. Looked up from germline, CDR1 is SGHAT and CDR2 is FQNNGV. J gave up 5 bases and V 4 bases, and 6 bases lay outside the gene matches. The length of the CDR3 is 15 residues. CDR3 nucleotide sequence: TGTGCCAGCAGCTCAATTCGGACTAGCGGAGATACGCAGTATTTT. As protein: CASSSIRTSGDTQYF.

This chain connects TRBV4-1 to TRBJ2-3, with D unresolved. The V end lost 2 bases, the J end lost 0 bases, and 12 bases lay between the germline ends. CDR1 and CDR2 from the germline V gene are MGHRA and YSYEKL. The length of the CDR3 is 16 residues. CDR3 sequence (DNA): TGCGCCAGCAGCCAATCAGTCGCCTCTAGCACAGATACGCAGTATTTT. Its protein is CASSQSVASSTDTQYF.

This chain joins TRBV4-1 and TRBJ2-1; weak D call: TRBD2 (6 bases). The CDR3 loop spans 16 amino acids. Germline V gene sequence: CDR1 MGHRA, CDR2 YSYEKL. The V end lost 0 bases, the J end lost 7 bases, and 16 bases lay between the germline ends. Here the CDR3 DNA reads TGCGCCAGCAGCCAAGATCCTGGGGTAGCGGCTAATGAGCAGTTCTTC. Translated, it gives CASSQDPGVAANEQFF.

This chain joins TRBV15 and TRBJ1-5; the match to TRBD1 covers 8 bases. Losses at the gene ends were 5 bases for V and 8 bases for J; bases not matched to a gene: 8. The CDR3 spans 14 residues. CDR1 and CDR2 from the germline V gene are LNHNV and YYDKDF (reference sequence). DNA for the CDR3: TGTGCCACCAGCGGCGGACAGGGCGGGGAGCCCCAGCATTTT. Translating gives CATSGGQGGEPQHF.

The V gene is TRBV28, the J gene TRBJ2-1; D is undetermined. Per the germline V gene, CDR1 is MDHEN and CDR2 is SYDVKM. Trimming cost V 3 bases and J 0 bases, with 9 bases left between them. This CDR3 region has 15 residues. Here the CDR3 DNA reads TGTGCCAGCAGTTTTACGTTTAACTCCTACAATGAGCAGTTCTTC. This translates into CASSFTFNSYNEQFF. Full variable domain (remainder filled in from reference TRBV28 and TRBJ2-1): DVKVTQSSRYLVKRTGEKVFLECVQDMDHENMFWYRQDPGLGLRLIYFSYDVKMKEKGDIPEGYSVSREKKERFSLILESASTNQTSMYLCASSFTFNSYNEQFFGPGTRLTVL.

The genes are TRBV28 and TRBJ2-5, with 7 bases identical to TRBD1. Near its end, the DNA agrees better with TRBJ2-7, so the J call may be wrong. This CDR3 has 17 residues. Germline loops: CDR1 MDHEN, CDR2 SYDVKM. CDR3 DNA: TGTGCCAGCAGTTTGTTACCCGGACAGGAAAGCTCCTACGAGCAGTACTTC. Its translation is CASSLLPGQESSYEQYF.

The chain couples TRBV27 to TRBJ2-5; TRBD2 might be the D (5 bases). Gene TRBJ2-7 matches the end of the DNA better, so the J call may be wrong. CDR1 and CDR2 from the germline V gene are MNHEY and SMNVEV (reference sequence). The CDR3 extends over 15 amino acids. CDR3 coding DNA: TGTGCCAGCAGTTTATCGTACGGGAACTCCTACGAGCAGTACTTC. Amino acid sequence: CASSLSYGNSYEQYF.